This passage covers 30 T cell receptor beta chains from one sample sequenced in a study of identical twins. TCRdb re-derived calls from the 5' RACE reads in MiXCR, one entry per CDR3 protein. The sample lists about 220,000 distinct CDR3 sequences, under 8.5% occurring once. This sample was also put to use in a study of T cells expressing NK-cell markers.

Input material: CD8+ T cells sorted from blood. Source of these receptors: a woman in her late teens or twenties in good health.

This clonotype was detected a few times. The chain employs TRBV20-1 and TRBJ2-3; 9 bases map to TRBD2. J gave up 1 base and V 2 bases, and 1 base lay outside the gene matches. The CDR3 length is 14 residues. Germline CDR1 DFQATT, CDR2 SNEGSKA (reference sequence). CDR3 nucleotides: TGCAGTGCTAGACCTAGCGGGGGCACAGATACGCAGTATTTT. Encoded protein: CSARPSGGTDTQYF.

The CDR3 is CASSLEGISEQFF. CDR3 nucleotides: TGCGCCAGCAGCTTAGAGGGGATCAGTGAGCAGTTCTTC. The rearrangement links TRBV5-1 to TRBJ2-1; the D gene could be TRBD1 or TRBD2 (5 bases each). Trimming removed 2 bases from V and 9 bases from J, with 12 bases in between. The CDR3 has 13 amino acids. Germline V lookup: CDR1 SGHRS, CDR2 YFSETQ.

This clonotype appeared many times. The J gene is TRBJ2-7, the V gene TRBV6-1, with 8 bases lining up with TRBD1. The CDR3 extends over 14 amino acids. V lost 6 bases to trimming and J lost 0 bases; unmatched junction nucleotides: 4. Germline-derived CDR1 and CDR2 are MNHNS and SASEGT. This chain's CDR3 is CASRWTGSSYEQYF. The CDR3 bases are TGTGCCAGCAGATGGACAGGGAGCTCCTACGAGCAGTACTTC.

Ten or more counts support this clonotype. The rearrangement links TRBV12-3 or TRBV12-4 to TRBJ2-4; unclear D gene. Deletions cut 4 bases from V and 0 bases from J, with 7 bases between. CDR3 size: 14 residues. The CDR3 loop is CASSSGLAKNIQYF. The CDR3 DNA reads TGTGCCAGCAGTTCGGGCCTAGCCAAAAACATTCAGTACTTC.

This clonotype has at least ten counts. V usage is TRBV4-3 and J usage is TRBJ2-1, with TRBD1 matching over 8 bases. The germline V gene has CDR1 LGHNA and CDR2 YSLEER. V trimming: 0 bases; J trimming: 5 bases; junction bases outside the gene matches: 6. The CDR3 is 16 residues long. CDR3 amino acids: CASSQDQPGGHNEQFF. The CDR3 DNA follows: TGCGCCAGCAGCCAAGATCAGCCAGGGGGCCACAATGAGCAGTTCTTC.

This clonotype came up a few times. The rearrangement uses TRBV6-2 or TRBV6-3 and TRBJ2-2, with D unresolved. CDR3 size: 19 residues. From germline, CDR1 is MNHEY and CDR2 SVGEGT. Deletions cut 2 bases from V and 6 bases from J, with 25 bases between. The CDR3 reads CASSYDRTTDLKIAGELFF. DNA of the CDR3: TGTGCCAGCAGTTACGACCGCACTACAGACCTGAAGATCGCCGGGGAGCTGTTTTTT.

This chain joins TRBV5-8 and TRBJ1-1; 7 bases line up with TRBD1. Trimming at V came to 2 bases and at J to 7 bases, leaving 11 bases not matched to a gene. Germline values: CDR1 SGHTS, CDR2 YDEGEE. CDR3 length equals 15 residues. The CDR3 protein is CASSFLSTGWGEAFF. CDR3 nucleotide sequence: TGTGCCAGCAGCTTCCTCTCGACAGGGTGGGGTGAAGCTTTCTTT.

Many counts were recorded for this clonotype. The chain combines TRBV9 with TRBJ2-3; no definite D call. This CDR3 comprises 15 residues. CDR1 is SGDLS, CDR2 YYNGEE, per germline. Trimming removed 0 bases from V and 4 bases from J, with 12 bases in between. For the CDR3, the DNA is TGTGCCAGCAGCGTAGTCGGTAGCTTGGCAGATACGCAGTATTTT. The encoded protein is CASSVVGSLADTQYF.

This clonotype has a handful of counts. The chain combines TRBV6-1 with TRBJ2-3; D perhaps matches TRBD2 (5 bases). Germline-derived CDR1 and CDR2 are MNHNS and SASEGT. The V gene lost 8 bases and the J gene lost 0 bases, with 18 bases spanning the gap. This CDR3 comprises 16 residues. The DNA of the CDR3 is TGTGCCAGCTCGGAGGTTGGGTTCCCAAGCACAGATACGCAGTATTTT. Its protein is CASSEVGFPSTDTQYF.

This clonotype has at least ten counts. This chain links TRBV10-2 with TRBJ2-7; D is undetermined. The V and J ends lost 4 bases and 3 bases respectively, with 10 bases between them. CDR1 WSHSY and CDR2 SAAADI come from the germline V gene. This CDR3 region has 13 residues. The CDR3 coding sequence is TGCGCCAGCAGTGCCGAGACCGTCTACGAGCAGTACTTC. Its protein is CASSAETVYEQYF.

This clonotype was seen only a few times. The genes are TRBV29-1 and TRBJ1-2; 7 bases are shared with TRBD1. Trimming cost V 7 bases and J 4 bases; bases outside gene matches: 6. CDR3 length equals 12 residues. Germline assignment: CDR1 SQVTM and CDR2 ANQGSEA. This CDR3 reads CSARTGIYGYTF. The CDR3 DNA is TGCAGCGCGCGGACAGGCATCTATGGCTACACCTTC.

This clonotype has ten or more counts. This chain connects TRBV27 to TRBJ2-7, with TRBD1 matching over 7 bases. The CDR3 spans 15 residues. Looked up from germline, CDR1 is MNHEY and CDR2 is SMNVEV (reference sequence). V shed 6 bases, J shed 3 bases, and the junction held 11 bases outside the gene matches. DNA for the CDR3: TGTGCCAGCAGCCCACAGGGGCCCCCTTTCTACGAGCAGTACTTC. Encoded protein: CASSPQGPPFYEQYF.

In its sample, this clonotype was seen many times. The chain has TRBV5-6 and TRBJ1-6; 9 nucleotides align to TRBD1. The V gene's germline CDR1 is SGHDT and CDR2 YYEEEE. There are 14 residues in the CDR3. The V and J ends lost 4 bases and 7 bases, in that order; junction bases with no gene match: 3. CDR3 in amino acids: CASSVGQGNSPLHF. CDR3 sequence (DNA): TGTGCCAGCAGCGTCGGACAGGGGAATTCACCCCTCCACTTT. Looking up the rest from reference TRBV5-6 and TRBJ1-6 gives the full variable domain: DAGVTQSPTHLIKTRGQQVTLRCSPKSGHDTVSWYQQALGQGPQFIFQYYEEEERQRGNFPDRFSGHQFPNYSSELNVNALLLGDSALYLCASSVGQGNSPLHFGNGTRLTVT.

This clonotype was picked up a small number of times. V is TRBV7-8 and J is TRBJ2-7; D might be TRBD1 (5 bases). The CDR3 is made up of 15 amino acids. The germline V gene has CDR1 SGHVS and CDR2 FQNEAQ. Trimming stripped 3 bases from V and 2 bases from J, with 14 bases between. The CDR3 reads CASSFRPGNAYEQYF. For the CDR3, the DNA is TGTGCCAGCAGCTTTCGCCCAGGGAACGCCTACGAGCAGTACTTC.

V is TRBV12-3 or TRBV12-4 and J is TRBJ2-7; perhaps TRBD2 as D (7 bases). The CDR3 length is 17 residues. Trimming stripped 2 bases from V and 2 bases from J, with 19 bases between. The CDR3 sequence is CASSLWEGEMTAYEQYF. In nucleotides, the CDR3 is TGTGCCAGCAGTTTATGGGAGGGGGAGATGACAGCCTACGAGCAGTACTTC.

The chain couples TRBV6-2 or TRBV6-3 to TRBJ1-1; TRBD1 matches 8 bases. Germline CDR1 reads MNHEY; CDR2 reads SVGEGT. J lost 3 bases, V lost 4 bases, and 22 bases had no gene match. CDR3 size: 20 residues. The CDR3 DNA reads as TGTGCCAGCAGTTCGCTCCGAGAAGGACAGGGTTGGAATGGCGACACTGAAGCTTTCTTT. It codes for CASSSLREGQGWNGDTEAFF.

This clonotype was found many times. The gene calls are TRBV5-1 and TRBJ2-1, with 7 bases lining up with TRBD2. Trimming took 3 bases from V and 6 from J; bases not matched to a gene: 6. The germline CDR1 and CDR2 sequences are SGHRS and YFSETQ. The CDR3 has 14 residues. The CDR3 here is CASSWNPGGNEQFF. Here the CDR3 DNA reads TGCGCCAGCAGCTGGAACCCGGGGGGCAATGAGCAGTTCTTC.

This clonotype was recorded a few times. The gene calls are TRBV7-9 and TRBJ2-7; D is perhaps TRBD1 or TRBD2 (6 bases each). The CDR3 extends over 15 amino acids. V gave up 7 bases and J gave up 5 bases, with 21 bases separating them. CDR1 is SEHNR and CDR2 is FQNEAQ in the germline V gene (reference sequence). The CDR3 DNA reads TGTGCCAGCAACGAAAAAGGGGGGCCCTCAAACGAGCAGTACTTC. This encodes CASNEKGGPSNEQYF. Variable domain in full (rest from reference TRBV7-9 and TRBJ2-7): DTGVSQNPRHKITKRGQNVTFRCDPISEHNRLYWYRQTLGQGPEFLTYFQNEAQLEKSRLLSDRFSAERPKGSFSTLEIQRTEQGDSAMYLCASNEKGGPSNEQYFGPGTRLTVT.

Many counts were recorded for this clonotype. The rearrangement joins TRBV12-3 or TRBV12-4 to TRBJ1-2; D unresolved. This CDR3 is 14 amino acids long. V was cut by 3 bases and J by 5 bases, with 13 bases left in between. This chain's CDR3 is CASSLTVQPYGYTF. DNA of the CDR3: TGTGCCAGCAGTTTGACTGTTCAGCCTTATGGCTACACCTTC.

There are a few counts of this clonotype. This sequence joins TRBV5-6 and TRBJ1-1, with D possibly TRBD1 on 5 matching bases. Looked up from germline, CDR1 is SGHDT and CDR2 is YYEEEE. V was shortened by 4 bases and J by 5 bases, with 18 bases between the two germline ends. The CDR3 length is 15 residues. CDR3 DNA: TGTGCCAGCAGCCTCATGTCAGGGAGGGGTACTGAAGCTTTCTTT. This sequence encodes CASSLMSGRGTEAFF.

This clonotype turned up a few times. The J gene is TRBJ2-1, the V gene TRBV7-8, with D hard to call. Germline lookup yields CDR1 SGHVS and CDR2 FQNEAQ. Trimming took 8 bases from V and 2 from J, leaving 16 bases between them. CDR3 length: 15 amino acids. DNA of the CDR3: TGTGCCAGCGGGGTCTCTCAGGACCCCTACAATGAGCAGTTCTTC. This encodes CASGVSQDPYNEQFF.

The V gene is TRBV29-1, the J gene TRBJ2-2; 7 bases agree with TRBD2. Germline CDR1 and CDR2: SQVTM and ANQGSEA. There are 13 residues in the CDR3. V dropped 4 bases and J dropped 2; count of bases not matched to a gene: 1. The CDR3 reads CSVVAGNTGELFF. As DNA, the CDR3 is TGCAGCGTTGTAGCGGGCAACACCGGGGAGCTGTTTTTT.

The chain links TRBV30 to TRBJ2-3; D perhaps matches TRBD2 (5 bases). Germline V lookup: CDR1 GTSNPN, CDR2 SVGIG (reference sequence). The CDR3 is 11 amino acids. V gave up 7 bases and J gave up 2 bases, with 7 bases separating them. The DNA for the CDR3 is TGTGCCTCAGGACTCACAGATACGCAGTATTTT. Its protein product is CASGLTDTQYF.

A few counts support this clonotype. The chain uses TRBV18 and TRBJ2-5, with 9 bases lining up with TRBD2. V was pared by 6 bases and J by 0 bases, with 11 bases of the junction left unmatched. Per the germline V gene, CDR1 is KGHSH and CDR2 is LQKENI. This CDR3 has 17 amino acids. The CDR3 DNA is TGTGCCAGCTCTTCCGGGACTAGCATCACCGACCAAGAGACCCAGTACTTC. Its protein product is CASSSGTSITDQETQYF.

There are a few counts of this clonotype. This chain connects TRBV4-3 to TRBJ2-7; D is possibly TRBD2 (5 bases). This CDR3 comprises 16 residues. Germline V gene sequence: CDR1 LGHNA, CDR2 YSLEER. Trimming stripped 2 bases from V and 3 bases from J, with 17 bases between. The DNA for the CDR3 is TGCGCCAGCAGCCAAACTATCGAGGGCCCCCACTACGAGCAGTACTTC. Its protein is CASSQTIEGPHYEQYF.

With regard to this clonotype: A much larger clone lies one base from this, so it may be a read error. The genes are TRBV9 and TRBJ2-1; D is unclear. This CDR3 comprises 15 residues. V gave up 3 bases and J gave up 4 bases, with 14 bases separating them. The germline V gene encodes CDR1 SGDLS and CDR2 YYNGEE. CDR3 region: CASSGVPLSYNEQFF. The CDR3 nucleotides read TGTGCCAGCAGCGGCGTCCCCCTTTCTTACAATGAGCAGTTCTTC.

This clonotype was seen once. The rearrangement uses TRBV7-6 and TRBJ2-1, with D perhaps matching TRBD2 (7 bases). The CDR3 consists of 13 residues. The germline CDR1 and CDR2 sequences are SGHVS and FNYEAQ. Trimming removed 7 bases at V and 7 bases at J, with 14 bases between. The CDR3 sequence: CASTKGGANEQFF. CDR3 bases: TGTGCCAGCACCAAGGGGGGGGCGAATGAGCAGTTCTTC.

This chain joins TRBV10-3 and TRBJ2-7, with no clear D. This CDR3 has 12 residues. The germline V and J ends were trimmed by 8 bases and 2 bases, with 10 bases remaining between them. Per the germline V gene, CDR1 is ENHRY and CDR2 is SYGVKD. The CDR3 nucleotides are TGTGCCATCGGGCCCTACCCCTACGAGCAGTACTTC. Translation: CAIGPYPYEQYF.

The CDR3: CSARTSRSSYNEQFF. In DNA, the CDR3 is TGCAGTGCTAGGACTAGCCGGAGCTCCTACAATGAGCAGTTCTTC. V gene TRBV20-1 combines with J gene TRBJ2-1; the match to TRBD2 covers 7 bases. The germline gives CDR1 DFQATT, CDR2 SNEGSKA (reference sequence). This CDR3 has 15 amino acids. After removal of 3 bases from V and 0 bases from J, the junction contained 5 bases not matched to a gene.

The V call is TRBV12-3 or TRBV12-4, the J call TRBJ2-3, with 11 bases aligning to TRBD2. This CDR3 spans 18 amino acids. The V gene end was trimmed by 6 bases and the J gene end by 0 bases; junction bases not matched to a gene: 11. The CDR3 here is CASSPHLAGGTSTDTQYF. For the CDR3, the DNA is TGTGCCAGCAGCCCCCACTTAGCGGGGGGGACTAGCACAGATACGCAGTATTTT.